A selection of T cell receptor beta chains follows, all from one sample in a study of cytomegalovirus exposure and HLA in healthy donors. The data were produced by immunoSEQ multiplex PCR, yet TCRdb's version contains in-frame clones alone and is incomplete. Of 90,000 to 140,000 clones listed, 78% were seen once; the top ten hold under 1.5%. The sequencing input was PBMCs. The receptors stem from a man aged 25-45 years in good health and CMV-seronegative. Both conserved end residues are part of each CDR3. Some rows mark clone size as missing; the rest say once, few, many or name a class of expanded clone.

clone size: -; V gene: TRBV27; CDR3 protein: CASSLRASYTGELFF
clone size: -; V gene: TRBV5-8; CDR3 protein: CASSPGTGRISPLHF
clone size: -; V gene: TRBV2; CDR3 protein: CASSEVGLSGETQYF
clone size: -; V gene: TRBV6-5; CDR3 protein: CASSLGLAGSEQYF
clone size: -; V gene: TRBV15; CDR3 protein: CATSRNTGGSYEQYF
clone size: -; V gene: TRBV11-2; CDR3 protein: CASSPVGIRDTSYEQYF
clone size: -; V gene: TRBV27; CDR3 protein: CASGLRDSGSGANVLTF
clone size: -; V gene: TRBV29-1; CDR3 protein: CSVEGTSGHFEQFF
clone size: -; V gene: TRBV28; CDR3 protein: CASSFPGWGVTQTYEQYF
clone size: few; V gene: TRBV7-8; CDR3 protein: CASSLNRGPNEKLFF
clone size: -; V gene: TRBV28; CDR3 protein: CASSFGQGDEKLFF
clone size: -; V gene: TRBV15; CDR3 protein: CATSSDVQGEAFF
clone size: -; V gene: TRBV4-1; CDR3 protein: CASSQDSGGRQPQHF